This T cell receptor (beta chain) was obtained from a study of T cells expressing NK-cell markers. This CDR3 is built from 15 residues. Using the 5' RACE reads, TCRdb records one entry per CDR3 protein without DNA. The table lists about 460,000 distinct CDR3 sequences. The sequenced material came from blood T cells: a sorted CD56 or NKG2C T cell subset, CD4+ or CD8+ T cells, or bulk PBMC T cells (not recorded which). The receptor was derived from a woman between 45 and 65 years old in good health. This chain joins TRBV12-3 or TRBV12-4 and TRBJ2-5; TCRdb names TRBD2, which stays unverified in the absence of DNA. CDR3 sequence: CASSSGLAGGETQYF.